The next 10 T cell receptor beta chains were all read from a single sample in a study of blood T cell repertoires in COVID-19. The repertoire was sequenced with immunoSEQ multiplex PCR; TCRdb's copy has only in-frame clones and lacks some. The top ten hold around 1.6% of the sample, which has fewer than 300,000 clones, approximately 88% seen once. The sample taken for sequencing was peripheral blood. Receptors originate from a human donor with COVID-19, enrolled during active disease. The donor label of this sample is uncertain.

The rearrangement joins TRBV6-5 to TRBJ1-2, with 7 bases aligning to TRBD1. The CDR3 length is 12 residues. Trimming cost V 5 bases and J 6 bases; bases outside gene matches: 3. Germline V gene sequence: CDR1 MNHEY, CDR2 SVGAGI. CDR3 residues: CASSRTGDGYTF. The CDR3 bases are TGTGCCAGCAGTCGAACAGGGGATGGCTACACCTTC.

This rearrangement joins TRBV29-1 to TRBJ2-7, with 10 bases fitting TRBD1. Germline CDR1 reads SQVTM; CDR2 reads ANQGSEA. This CDR3 has 13 residues. Trimming at V came to 7 bases and at J to 6 bases, leaving 9 bases not matched to a gene. CDR3: CSATGTGEPEQYF. In nucleotides, the CDR3 is TGCAGCGCGACCGGGACAGGGGAGCCCGAGCAGTACTTC.

The sample holds one count of this clone. The rearrangement uses TRBV19 and TRBJ1-1; TRBD1 matches 8 bases. The germline V gene encodes CDR1 LNHDA and CDR2 SQIVND (reference sequence). The CDR3 is made up of 15 amino acids. The ends lost 5 bases at V and 4 bases at J; junction bases unmatched: 9. The DNA of the CDR3 is TGTGCCAGTAGTCCCACGAGGACAGGGAGCACTGAAGCTTTCTTT. The encoded protein is CASSPTRTGSTEAFF. Together with reference TRBV19 and TRBJ1-1, the CDR3 gives the full variable domain: DGGITQSPKYLFRKEGQNVTLSCEQNLNHDAMYWYRQDPGQGLRLIYYSQIVNDFQKGDIAEGYSVSREKKESFPLTVTSAQKNPTAFYLCASSPTRTGSTEAFFGQGTRLTVV.

The rearrangement joins TRBV7-2 to TRBJ1-5; TRBD1 might be the D (6 bases). Germline CDR1 reads SGHTA; CDR2 reads FQGNSA. Trimming removed 4 bases at V and 6 bases at J, with 16 bases between. The CDR3 consists of 15 residues. The CDR3 DNA sequence: TGTGCCAGCAGCTCCACAGGGATATCCGGTCAGCCCCAGCATTTT. This translates into CASSSTGISGQPQHF.

This rearrangement joins TRBV19 to TRBJ1-5, with unresolved D. Germline CDR1 and CDR2: LNHDA and SQIVND (reference sequence). V was pared by 7 bases and J by 2 bases, with 15 bases between. The CDR3 consists of 15 residues. CDR3 sequence: CASTVPSNGNQPQHF. CDR3 in DNA: TGTGCCAGTACGGTCCCCTCGAACGGCAATCAGCCCCAGCATTTT.

The J gene is TRBJ2-3, the V gene TRBV5-6; 14 nucleotides line up with TRBD2. There are 17 residues in the CDR3. Germline V gene sequence: CDR1 SGHDT, CDR2 YYEEEE. The V and J ends lost 0 bases and 3 bases, in that order; junction bases with no gene match: 3. For the CDR3, the DNA is TGTGCCAGCAGCTTGGCGGGACTAGCGGGAGTGACAGATACGCAGTATTTT. Residues: CASSLAGLAGVTDTQYF.

Comments on this clone: One end of the junction varies from germline; a read error may be responsible. This sequence joins TRBV5-1 and TRBJ1-6, with a weak D call TRBD1 (6 bases). Germline CDR1 is SGHRS and CDR2 is YFSETQ. CDR3 length equals 15 residues. CDR3 bases: TGCGCCAGCAGTATCAACGTAGGGGGGGATTCGCCCCTCCACTTT. It translates to CASSINVGGDSPLHF.

The chain uses TRBV9 and TRBJ1-5; no clear D gene. Germline values: CDR1 SGDLS, CDR2 YYNGEE. The V end lost 4 bases, the J end lost 0 bases, and 17 bases lay between the germline ends. The CDR3 is made up of 17 amino acids. The CDR3: CASSPPPEGLSNQPQHF. The CDR3 DNA reads as TGTGCCAGCAGCCCCCCGCCGGAGGGCCTTAGCAATCAGCCCCAGCATTTT.

The chain couples TRBV19 to TRBJ1-1, with 8 bases fitting TRBD1. Looked up from germline, CDR1 is LNHDA and CDR2 is SQIVND (reference sequence). V lost 3 bases to trimming and J lost 6 bases; unmatched junction nucleotides: 6. There are 14 residues in the CDR3. The CDR3 nucleotides read TGTGCCAGTAGTATCGCGACAGGGGTTTCTGAAGCTTTCTTT. Amino acids: CASSIATGVSEAFF. The full variable domain, completed using reference TRBV19 and TRBJ1-1, is DGGITQSPKYLFRKEGQNVTLSCEQNLNHDAMYWYRQDPGQGLRLIYYSQIVNDFQKGDIAEGYSVSREKKESFPLTVTSAQKNPTAFYLCASSIATGVSEAFFGQGTRLTVV.

The chain joins TRBV9 to TRBJ2-7; D is uncertain. Looked up from germline, CDR1 is SGDLS and CDR2 is YYNGEE. The V end was cut by 4 bases, the J end by 3 bases, with 14 bases between. There are 14 residues in the CDR3. The CDR3 sequence: CASSIESSGYEQYF. DNA of the CDR3: TGTGCCAGCAGCATCGAATCCAGTGGCTACGAGCAGTACTTC.